A selection of T cell receptor beta chains follows, all from one sample in a study of T cell repertoires in cytomegalovirus infection. TCRdb itself ran the reads through MiXCR, one entry per CDR3 protein. The table lists 250,000 to 350,000 distinct CDR3 sequences, over 20% of them singletons. The source material was PBMCs. These TCRs come from a human donor in good health (CMV status not recorded). Some clones in this sample may be carry-over from other donors' samples. CDR3s include the opening cysteine and the closing phenylalanine or tryptophan. D genes are given only for firm matches. Some rows mark clone size as missing; the rest say once, few, many or name a class of expanded clone.

TRBV5-5	NA	TRBJ1-1	NA	CASSFLLEAFF	TGTGCCAGCAGCTTTCTTCTTGAAGCTTTCTTT
TRBV20-1	few	TRBJ1-5	NA	CSARRSLNGNQPQHF	TGCAGTGCTAGAAGATCATTGAATGGGAATCAGCCCCAGCATTTT
TRBV28	few	TRBJ1-3	NA	CASSQGLFHSGNTIYF	TGTGCCAGCAGCCAGGGACTTTTTCACTCTGGAAACACCATATATTTT
TRBV7-2	NA	TRBJ2-1	NA	CASSRSLDLFF	TGTGCCAGCAGCCGATCACTAGACCTGTTCTTC
TRBV9	few	TRBJ2-1	NA	CASSVDREQFF	TGTGCCAGCAGCGTAGATCGTGAGCAGTTCTTC
TRBV11-2	many	TRBJ1-5	NA	CASSLDGPQTGQPQHF	TGTGCCAGCAGCTTAGATGGTCCCCAAACGGGACAGCCCCAGCATTTT
TRBV28	NA	TRBJ2-5	TRBD1	CASSAFGQANLGTQYF	TGTGCCAGCAGCGCGTTCGGACAGGCCAACCTTGGGACCCAGTACTTC
TRBV25-1	NA	TRBJ2-6	TRBD1	CASSESTGGLSGANVLTF	TGTGCCAGCAGTGAATCGACAGGGGGCTTGTCTGGGGCCAACGTCCTGACTTTC
TRBV12-3/TRBV12-4	NA	TRBJ2-1	TRBD2	CASSLRQGGDNEQFF	TGTGCCAGCAGTTTACGGCAGGGAGGGGACAATGAGCAGTTCTTC
TRBV11-2	NA	TRBJ2-5	TRBD1	CASSLGTGYGQETQYF	TGTGCCAGCAGCTTAGGGACAGGGTACGGACAAGAGACCCAGTACTTC
TRBV7-2	many	TRBJ1-1	NA	CASTGTVNTEAFF	TGTGCCAGCACCGGGACGGTGAACACTGAAGCTTTCTTT
TRBV6-1	few	TRBJ1-1	TRBD1	CASTDRGKGTEAFF	TGTGCCAGCACTGACAGGGGTAAAGGCACTGAAGCTTTCTTT
TRBV6-1	NA	TRBJ2-7	TRBD2	CASSEAPLAGYEQYF	TGTGCCAGCAGTGAAGCGCCACTAGCGGGCTACGAGCAGTACTTC
TRBV7-6	many	TRBJ2-1	NA	CASSLVLDSSYNEQFF	TGTGCCAGCAGCTTAGTTTTGGACTCGTCCTACAATGAGCAGTTCTTC
TRBV7-9	NA	TRBJ2-1	NA	CASLLRDINNEQFF	TGTGCCAGCCTACTCCGGGACATCAACAATGAGCAGTTCTTC
TRBV28	NA	TRBJ1-2	TRBD1	CASKSGGAGYGYTF	TGTGCCAGCAAATCAGGGGGCGCCGGCTATGGCTACACCTTC
TRBV7-9	few	TRBJ1-3	NA	CASSYTIVARLGSKGNTIYF	TGTGCCAGCAGCTATACAATCGTCGCGAGGTTAGGATCGAAAGGAAACACCATATATTTT
TRBV7-6	few	TRBJ2-3	NA	CASSGKTTDTQYF	TGTGCCAGCAGCGGGAAAACCACAGATACGCAGTATTTT
TRBV11-2	few	TRBJ2-2	NA	CASSAGLVMFIAGELFF	TGTGCCAGCAGCGCCGGGCTAGTTATGTTCATAGCCGGGGAGCTGTTTTTT
TRBV7-2	few	TRBJ2-7	NA	CASTHSGTTYEQYF	TGTGCCAGCACCCACTCAGGGACCACCTACGAGCAGTACTTC
TRBV7-2	many	TRBJ2-3	NA	CASSFGSSVRGDTQYF	TGTGCCAGCAGCTTCGGGTCGAGCGTGAGGGGAGATACGCAGTATTTT
TRBV7-2	many	TRBJ1-2	NA	CASSFTGNPNYGYTF	TGTGCCAGCAGCTTTACAGGAAACCCTAACTATGGCTACACCTTC
TRBV28	NA	TRBJ1-5	TRBD1	CASISGTGRQPQHF	TGTGCCAGCATATCGGGGACAGGGAGACAGCCCCAGCATTTT
TRBV7-2	few	TRBJ2-1	TRBD2	CASSIPPGTSGRGSYNEQFF	TGTGCCAGCAGCATTCCTCCCGGGACTAGCGGGAGGGGATCCTACAATGAGCAGTTCTTC
TRBV27	few	TRBJ2-3	TRBD2	CASIPKAGSTDTQYF	TGTGCCAGCATTCCCAAAGCGGGGAGCACAGATACGCAGTATTTT
TRBV27	NA	TRBJ1-1	NA	CASTRPGHPNTEAFF	TGTGCCAGCACCCGACCCGGACATCCCAACACTGAAGCTTTCTTT
TRBV7-2	few	TRBJ1-2	TRBD1	CASSLLQGARGYTF	TGTGCCAGCAGCTTACTACAGGGGGCTCGGGGCTACACCTTC
TRBV30	NA	TRBJ1-6	NA	CAWSERTSYNSPLHF	TGTGCCTGGAGTGAGAGGACCTCCTATAATTCACCCCTCCACTTT
TRBV28	many	TRBJ1-5	NA	CASREFSNQPQHF	TGTGCCAGCCGGGAGTTTAGCAATCAGCCCCAGCATTTT
TRBV6-6	many	TRBJ1-3	NA	CASSYVRGPSGNTIYF	TGTGCCAGCAGTTACGTAAGGGGCCCCTCTGGAAACACCATATATTTT
TRBV27	NA	TRBJ2-7	TRBD1	CASSFGRDRSYEQYF	TGTGCCAGCAGTTTCGGCCGGGACAGATCCTACGAGCAGTACTTC
TRBV28	few	TRBJ1-5	NA	CACGRDGYNQPQHF	TGTGCCTGCGGGAGGGACGGGTACAATCAGCCCCAGCATTTT
TRBV5-1	few	TRBJ1-2	NA	CASSITPGGYGYTF	TGCGCCAGCAGCATCACTCCGGGGGGCTATGGCTACACCTTC
TRBV11-2	NA	TRBJ1-1	TRBD1	CASSLSDRVLPEAFF	TGTGCCAGCAGCTTAAGTGACAGGGTACTCCCTGAAGCTTTCTTT
TRBV7-2	many	TRBJ2-1	TRBD2	CASSLGLAWGGEQFF	TGTGCCAGCAGCCTGGGACTAGCGTGGGGAGGTGAGCAGTTCTTC
TRBV20-1	few	TRBJ2-6	NA	CSALGAGANVLTF	TGCAGTGCCCTAGGAGCTGGGGCCAACGTCCTGACTTTC
TRBV5-1	few	TRBJ2-2	TRBD2	CASSPLTSWNTGELFF	TGCGCCAGCAGCCCGCTGACTAGCTGGAACACCGGGGAGCTGTTTTTT
TRBV7-2	NA	TRBJ1-4	TRBD1	CASRKGGRKNEKLFF	TGTGCCAGCAGAAAAGGGGGCAGGAAGAATGAAAAACTGTTTTTT
TRBV27	NA	TRBJ2-3	NA	CASSPRNTDTQYF	TGTGCCAGCAGTCCCAGAAACACAGATACGCAGTATTTT